Presented here are 30 T cell receptor beta chains from one specimen sequenced in a study of blood T cell repertoires in COVID-19. Here immunoSEQ multiplex PCR was the method, and the copy in TCRdb shows in-frame clones only, minus some. The sample has about 500,000 clones, roughly nine tenths seen once; the top ten hold roughly 8%. Source material: peripheral blood. The receptors were sampled from a woman in her forties or fifties with COVID-19, enrolled during active disease.

This clone was seen more than once but under ten times. This chain joins TRBV7-7 and TRBJ1-1; 9 bases line up with TRBD1. Germline V gene sequence: CDR1 SSHAT, CDR2 FNYEAQ (reference sequence). Trimming at V came to 2 bases and at J to 5 bases, leaving 12 bases not matched to a gene. The CDR3 is 17 residues long. The DNA of the CDR3 is TGTGCCAGCAGCTTATATTATCGGACAGGGGCCGAGACTGAAGCTTTCTTT. Encoded protein: CASSLYYRTGAETEAFF.

The chain uses TRBV29-1 and TRBJ2-4; perhaps TRBD2 as D (6 bases). Between the trimmed V and J ends, which lost 5 bases and 2 bases, there was a span of 10 bases. Germline CDR1 is SQVTM and CDR2 is ANQGSEA. The CDR3 runs 13 residues. CDR3 in DNA: TGCAGCGTTTTAGGAGGGACCAAAAACATTCAGTACTTC. Residues: CSVLGGTKNIQYF.

The J gene is TRBJ1-5, the V gene TRBV14; weak D call: TRBD1 (5 bases). V shed 4 bases and J shed 4 bases, with 8 bases lying between them. This CDR3 has 13 amino acids. CDR1 is SGHDN, CDR2 FVKESK, per germline. The CDR3 loop reads CASSRDSNQPQHF. CDR3 nucleotides: TGTGCCAGCAGCCGGGACTCTAATCAGCCCCAGCATTTT.

The J gene is TRBJ2-7, the V gene TRBV11-2; D might be TRBD1 (6 bases). This CDR3 is 15 amino acids long. V lost 4 bases and J 3 bases, leaving 16 bases between the germline ends. Germline lookup yields CDR1 SGHAT and CDR2 FQNNGV. The CDR3 loop reads CASSSIGGVGYEQYF. CDR3 DNA sequence: TGTGCCAGCAGCTCTATAGGGGGAGTAGGCTACGAGCAGTACTTC.

The chain has TRBV19 and TRBJ1-5; TRBD1 agrees at 9 bases. The CDR3 runs to 18 residues. Germline V gives CDR1 LNHDA, CDR2 SQIVND (reference sequence). With V trimmed by 3 bases and J by 2 bases, 11 bases remained unmatched. CDR3 nucleotide sequence: TGTGCCAGTAGTATGGCCGGGACAGGGACCGCGGGCAATCAGCCCCAGCATTTT. Translation: CASSMAGTGTAGNQPQHF.

This clone was observed a single time. The CDR3 is CASTTGDSAGANVLTF. In DNA, the CDR3 is TGTGCCAGTACCACGGGGGACTCTGCGGGGGCCAACGTCCTGACTTTC. The J gene is TRBJ2-6, the V gene TRBV19; the D gene is possibly TRBD2 (6 bases). The length of the CDR3 is 16 residues. Trimming removed 7 bases from V and 4 bases from J, with 17 bases in between. Germline V gene data show CDR1 as LNHDA and CDR2 as SQIVND (reference sequence).

The chain couples TRBV30 to TRBJ2-2, with TRBD2 matching 8 bases. The germline CDR1 and CDR2 sequences are GTSNPN and SVGIG (reference sequence). CDR3 length: 14 residues. With 5 bases clipped from V and 4 bases from J, the junction kept 6 bases outside the gene matches. CDR3 coding DNA: TGTGCCTGGTCTCAAGGACTAGCCACCGGGGAGCTGTTTTTT. Translation: CAWSQGLATGELFF.

The rearrangement links TRBV11-2 to TRBJ2-5; 12 bases are shared with TRBD2. The V gene end was trimmed by 7 bases and the J gene end by 5 bases; junction bases not matched to a gene: 5. This CDR3 comprises 14 residues. Germline CDR1 reads SGHAT; CDR2 reads FQNNGV. The CDR3 region is CASKLAGGTETQYF. Here the CDR3 DNA reads TGTGCCAGCAAACTAGCGGGGGGCACCGAGACCCAGTACTTC.

The chain uses TRBV7-3 and TRBJ1-2; possibly TRBD1 for D (6 bases). This CDR3 comprises 15 residues. V lost 2 bases and J 8 bases, leaving 18 bases between the germline ends. Germline CDR1 SGHTA, CDR2 FQGTGA. The CDR3 bases are TGTGCCAGCAGCTTATCCCCGGCGGGGGGCTCCGGCTACACCTTC. This encodes CASSLSPAGGSGYTF. The variable domain in full, completed from reference TRBV7-3 and TRBJ1-2, reads GAGVSQTPSNKVTEKGKYVELRCDPISGHTALYWYRQSLGQGPEFLIYFQGTGAADDSGLPNDRFFAVRPEGSVSTLKIQRTERGDSAVYLCASSLSPAGGSGYTFGSGTRLTVV.

The chain couples TRBV10-1 to TRBJ2-1, with a possible D match to TRBD2 (6 bases). The germline CDR1 and CDR2 sequences are WNHNN and SYGVQD (reference sequence). This CDR3 comprises 13 residues. Trimming took off 5 bases at V and 7 bases at J, with 12 bases between the two ends. The CDR3 bases are TGCGCCAGCAGTTGGAGTGGGAGGAATGAGCAGTTCTTC. Translating it yields CASSWSGRNEQFF.

The chain employs TRBV7-9 and TRBJ2-3; D remains ambiguous. CDR3 length equals 14 residues. V was pared by 2 bases and J by 6 bases, with 12 bases between. Germline assignment: CDR1 SEHNR and CDR2 FQNEAQ (reference sequence). The CDR3 DNA reads as TGTGCCAGCAGCTTATCGCCTCACGGGGATACGCAGTATTTT. Translating it yields CASSLSPHGDTQYF. The complete variable domain, with remaining parts taken from reference TRBV7-9 and TRBJ2-3, reads DTGVSQNPRHKITKRGQNVTFRCDPISEHNRLYWYRQTLGQGPEFLTYFQNEAQLEKSRLLSDRFSAERPKGSFSTLEIQRTEQGDSAMYLCASSLSPHGDTQYFGPGTRLTVL.

The V and J genes are TRBV19 and TRBJ1-5; D gene uncertain. Trimming stripped 1 base from V and 7 bases from J, with 11 bases between. The CDR3 length is 14 residues. CDR1 and CDR2 from the germline V gene are LNHDA and SQIVND (reference sequence). The CDR3 region is CASSIAVGSQPQHF. In nucleotides, the CDR3 is TGTGCCAGTAGTATAGCAGTCGGGAGCCAGCCCCAGCATTTT.

The V and J genes are TRBV4-2 and TRBJ2-5, with 9 positions matching TRBD2. CDR3 length: 16 residues. Germline assignment: CDR1 LGHNA and CDR2 YNFKEQ. The ends lost 0 bases at V and 6 bases at J; junction bases unmatched: 8. The CDR3 is CASSQDSGGAGKTQYF. In DNA, the CDR3 is TGTGCCAGCAGCCAAGATAGCGGGGGAGCCGGGAAGACCCAGTACTTC.

The chain combines TRBV27 with TRBJ1-5, with D tentatively TRBD1 (6 bases). This CDR3 spans 15 amino acids. Germline values: CDR1 MNHEY, CDR2 SMNVEV (reference sequence). The ends were cut back, 5 bases at V and 0 bases at J, with 11 bases in the middle. CDR3 loop: CASSAQTGSNQPQHF. The DNA for the CDR3 is TGTGCCAGCAGTGCCCAGACAGGTAGCAATCAGCCCCAGCATTTT.

The chain joins TRBV3-1 (or the pseudogene TRBV3-2) to TRBJ1-2; D may be TRBD1 (6 bases). V gave up 4 bases and J gave up 9 bases, with 18 bases separating them. CDR1 is LGHDT and CDR2 is YNNKEL in the germline V gene (reference sequence). This CDR3 contains 14 residues. The chain's CDR3 is CASSLSNRESSYTF. CDR3 bases: TGTGCCAGCAGCCTATCAAACAGGGAAAGTAGCTACACCTTC.

V gene TRBV24-1 combines with J gene TRBJ1-1; 10 nucleotides line up with TRBD1. With 9 bases clipped from V and 6 bases from J, the junction kept 12 bases outside the gene matches. Germline V gives CDR1 KGHDR, CDR2 SFDVKD. The CDR3 is made up of 15 amino acids. This CDR3 is CATRPGTGVVAEAFF. Written as DNA, the CDR3 is TGTGCCACCCGACCCGGGACAGGGGTCGTCGCTGAAGCTTTCTTT.

This clone was counted once. CDR3 loop: CASSPYGGRDTGELFF. CDR3 nucleotides: TGTGCCAGCAGCCCGTACGGGGGGAGGGACACCGGGGAGCTGTTTTTT. V usage is TRBV3-1 (or the pseudogene TRBV3-2) and J usage is TRBJ2-2; 7 nucleotides match TRBD2. V dropped 4 bases and J dropped 3; count of bases not matched to a gene: 8. Germline V gives CDR1 LGHDT, CDR2 YNNKEL (reference sequence). This CDR3 region has 16 residues.

J is TRBJ1-5 and V is TRBV11-2, with a weak D call TRBD1 (5 bases). Germline loops: CDR1 SGHAT, CDR2 FQNNGV. The V gene lost 0 bases and the J gene lost 8 bases, with 5 bases spanning the gap. The CDR3 is made up of 12 amino acids. CDR3 coding DNA: TGTGCCAGCAGCTTAGAAGGGGAGCCCCAGCATTTT. Its protein product is CASSLEGEPQHF.

The chain joins TRBV5-1 to TRBJ2-7; 7 positions agree with TRBD1. This CDR3 spans 13 amino acids. The trim removed 4 bases at V and 2 bases at J, leaving 3 bases unmatched. Germline CDR1 reads SGHRS; CDR2 reads YFSETQ. The CDR3: CASSQGQTYEQYF. The CDR3 bases are TGCGCCAGCAGCCAGGGACAGACCTACGAGCAGTACTTC.

V usage is TRBV9 and J usage is TRBJ2-2; maybe TRBD1 (6 bases). This CDR3 has 17 residues. Germline CDR1 is SGDLS and CDR2 is YYNGEE. Trimming shortened V by 0 bases and J by 1 base, and 13 bases separated the two germline ends. The CDR3 protein is CASSVATRTVNTGELFF. The CDR3 DNA sequence: TGTGCCAGCAGCGTAGCTACCCGGACAGTGAACACCGGGGAGCTGTTTTTT. The complete variable domain, with remaining parts taken from reference TRBV9 and TRBJ2-2, reads DSGVTQTPKHLITATGQRVTLRCSPRSGDLSVYWYQQSLDQGLQFLIQYYNGEERAKGNILERFSAQQFPDLHSELNLSSLELGDSALYFCASSVATRTVNTGELFFGEGSRLTVL.

This clone was seen only a few times. As DNA, the CDR3 is TGTGCCAGCAGCGGGACACGCAACACTGAAGCTTTCTTT. Protein sequence: CASSGTRNTEAFF. The rearrangement uses TRBV7-3 and TRBJ1-1, with D perhaps matching TRBD1 (6 bases). From germline, CDR1 is SGHTA and CDR2 FQGTGA. This CDR3 is 13 amino acids long. V lost 5 bases, J lost 2 bases, and 9 bases lay in between.

The CDR3 is CASSLVGGGADTQYF. The DNA for the CDR3 is TGTGCCAGCAGCTTAGTCGGAGGCGGGGCCGATACGCAGTATTTT. The chain recombines TRBV7-2 with TRBJ2-3; TRBD2 might be the D (6 bases). There are 15 residues in the CDR3. Trimming left V 1 base short and J 6 bases short, with 14 bases between. Germline V gene lookup returns CDR1 SGHTA and CDR2 FQGNSA. The variable domain in full, completed from reference TRBV7-2 and TRBJ2-3, reads GAGVSQSPSNKVTEKGKDVELRCDPISGHTALYWYRQSLGQGLEFLIYFQGNSAPDKSGLPSDRFSAERTGGSVSTLTIQRTQQEDSAVYLCASSLVGGGADTQYFGPGTRLTVL.

The chain carries TRBV19 and TRBJ1-3; 7 nucleotides line up with TRBD1. Germline CDR1 LNHDA, CDR2 SQIVND (reference sequence). V gave up 5 bases and J gave up 8 bases; unmatched junction bases: 12. The CDR3 is made up of 15 amino acids. CDR3 nucleotide sequence: TGTGCCAGTAGTCAACAGGGGCTCCGGCTGGACACCATATATTTT. It codes for CASSQQGLRLDTIYF.

The V gene is TRBV23-1, the J gene TRBJ1-3; D is perhaps TRBD1 (5 bases). TRBV23-1 is an ORF for which the function is uncertain. Trimming left V 0 bases short and J 0 bases short, with 15 bases between. The CDR3 has 18 residues. The CDR3 sequence is CASSQSSRTLSSGNTIYF. The DNA of the CDR3 is TGCGCCAGCAGTCAATCTTCGAGGACACTAAGCTCTGGAAACACCATATATTTT.

V is TRBV7-9 and J is TRBJ2-5; D possibly corresponds to TRBD1 (7 bases). The V and J ends lost 7 bases and 5 bases respectively, with 14 bases between them. CDR1 and CDR2 (germline): SEHNR, FQNEAQ (reference sequence). The CDR3 is 13 residues long. CDR3 loop: CASTLQGRETQYF. CDR3 bases: TGTGCCAGCACCCTACAGGGGAGGGAGACCCAGTACTTC.

Only a few counts were recorded for this clone. CDR3 DNA: TGTGCCAGCAGCTTGCAGGGAGGCTATGGCTACACCTTC. Translating gives CASSLQGGYGYTF. This chain connects TRBV5-6 to TRBJ1-2, with D possibly matching TRBD1 (5 bases). V lost 1 base and J 4 bases, leaving 8 bases between the germline ends. This CDR3 region has 13 residues. Looked up from germline, CDR1 is SGHDT and CDR2 is YYEEEE.

This sequence joins TRBV6-5 and TRBJ2-2; D possibly corresponds to TRBD1 (5 bases). CDR1 MNHEY and CDR2 SVGAGI come from the germline V gene. The CDR3 contains 14 residues. Trimming took 5 bases from V and 4 from J, leaving 11 bases between them. In DNA form, the CDR3 reads TGTGCCAGCAGTCTCGTTCAGGGCACCGGGGAGCTGTTTTTT. Residues: CASSLVQGTGELFF.

The chain uses TRBV5-6 and TRBJ1-4; D call uncertain. Germline lookup yields CDR1 SGHDT and CDR2 YYEEEE. The V end lost 0 bases, the J end lost 4 bases, and 13 bases lay between the germline ends. The CDR3 runs to 16 residues. As DNA, the CDR3 is TGTGCCAGCAGCTTGGACAGAGCCGTTAATAATGAAAAACTGTTTTTT. It specifies CASSLDRAVNNEKLFF. The variable domain in full, with the rest retrieved from reference TRBV5-6 and TRBJ1-4, is DAGVTQSPTHLIKTRGQQVTLRCSPKSGHDTVSWYQQALGQGPQFIFQYYEEEERQRGNFPDRFSGHQFPNYSSELNVNALLLGDSALYLCASSLDRAVNNEKLFFGSGTQLSVL.

J is TRBJ1-2 and V is TRBV27, with 8 bases aligning to TRBD1. This CDR3 has 14 residues. V gave up 5 bases and J gave up 3 bases; unmatched junction bases: 5. Germline loops: CDR1 MNHEY, CDR2 SMNVEV (reference sequence). In DNA, the CDR3 is TGTGCCAGCAGTGGACAGGGAGAGTACTATGGCTACACCTTC. It is translated as CASSGQGEYYGYTF.

This sequence joins TRBV29-1 and TRBJ1-2, with unresolved D. Trimming removed 0 bases from V and 0 bases from J, with 8 bases in between. Germline CDR1 SQVTM, CDR2 ANQGSEA. The CDR3 consists of 14 residues. The DNA for the CDR3 is TGCAGCGTTGAAGATCCCGAGGCTAACTATGGCTACACCTTC. This codes for CSVEDPEANYGYTF. The full variable domain, in which reference TRBV29-1 and TRBJ1-2 provide the parts outside the CDR3, is SAVISQKPSRDICQRGTSLTIQCQVDSQVTMMFWYRQQPGQSLTLIATANQGSEATYESGFVIDKFPISRPNLTFSTLTVSNMSPEDSSIYLCSVEDPEANYGYTFGSGTRLTVV.